The T cell receptor (beta chain) under discussion was sequenced for a study of cytomegalovirus exposure and HLA in healthy donors. The CDR3 covers 13 residues. The germline V gene encodes CDR1 SGHTA and CDR2 FQGNSA. V lost 7 bases and J 1 base, leaving 10 bases between the germline ends. The primer mix had 60 Vbeta and 13 Jbeta primers. Repertoires were generated with immunoSEQ multiplex PCR, while TCRdb's copy carries only in-frame clones and drops some. The data contain 150,000 to 200,000 clones, 77% of them singletons. V gene TRBV7-2 combines with J gene TRBJ1-1; D gene unclear. The sequence was collected from a man aged 18 to 29 in good health and CMV-seronegative. The specimen sequenced was PBMCs. CDR3 sequence: CASTRRENTEAFF. The CDR3 coding sequence is TGTGCCAGCACCCGGAGGGAGAACACTGAAGCTTTCTTT.